The rows below give T cell receptor beta chains drawn from one sample of a study of beta chain features in type 1 diabetes. The method was immunoSEQ multiplex PCR; TCRdb's version includes in-frame clones alone and lacks a portion of them. This repertoire shows fewer than 350,000 clones, around 16% found once; its top ten account for around 0.015%. Sequenced input: naive CD4+ T cells from blood. Receptors originate from a man between 18 and 29 years old with type 1 diabetes. Both conserved end residues are part of each CDR3. The D gene is left open where the match is weak. Clone size is stated in some rows and not others, as once, few, many or a class when expanded.

V gene	J gene	clone size	D gene	CDR3 protein	CDR3 DNA
TRBV5-1	TRBJ2-5	.	TRBD1	CASSLVPSGTGGSETQYF	TGCGCCAGCAGCCTGGTCCCGTCCGGGACAGGGGGATCAGAGACCCAGTACTTC
TRBV5-1	TRBJ2-6	.	.	CASSTDPGANVLTF	TGCGCCAGCAGCACAGACCCTGGGGCCAACGTCCTGACTTTC
TRBV30	TRBJ2-1	few	TRBD2	CAWSGLAGGGEQFF	TGTGCCTGGAGTGGACTAGCGGGAGGGGGTGAGCAGTTCTTC
TRBV30	TRBJ2-2	.	TRBD1	CAWSLQGVTSGELFF	TGTGCCTGGAGTTTACAGGGGGTTACGTCCGGGGAGCTGTTTTTT
TRBV13	TRBJ2-7	.	TRBD1	CASSFHTGGEQYF	TGTGCCAGCAGCTTTCATACAGGGGGCGAGCAGTACTTC
TRBV4-1	TRBJ2-2	few	TRBD2	CASSQDGLARTGELFF	TGCGCCAGCAGCCAAGACGGACTAGCGCGCACCGGGGAGCTGTTTTTT
TRBV28	TRBJ2-3	.	TRBD2	CASSFEAGGPVDTQYF	TGTGCCAGCAGTTTCGAAGCGGGAGGGCCGGTAGATACGCAGTATTTT
TRBV30	TRBJ2-1	few	TRBD1	CAWRPRDREQFF	TGTGCCTGGAGGCCCCGGGACAGAGAGCAGTTCTTC
TRBV27	TRBJ2-3	.	TRBD1	CASSLRDRGTDTQYF	TGTGCCAGCAGTTTACGGGACAGGGGCACAGATACGCAGTATTTT
TRBV2	TRBJ2-7	.	TRBD2	CASSGLAGVSYEQYF	TGTGCCAGCAGTGGACTAGCGGGAGTTTCCTACGAGCAGTACTTC
TRBV4-3	TRBJ2-7	.	TRBD2	CASSQDFLLAGGRPKEQYF	TGCGCCAGCAGCCAAGATTTTCTCCTAGCGGGGGGACGACCTAAGGAGCAGTACTTC
TRBV25-1	TRBJ2-7	.	.	CASSWAGALDEQYF	TGTGCCAGCAGTTGGGCGGGGGCCCTCGACGAGCAGTACTTC
TRBV28	TRBJ2-3	few	.	CASSLYRKVTDTQYF	TGTGCCAGCAGTTTGTACAGGAAAGTCACAGATACGCAGTATTTT
TRBV5-1	TRBJ2-5	few	TRBD2	CASSLGTSVQETQYF	TGCGCCAGCAGCTTGGGGACTAGCGTTCAAGAGACCCAGTACTTC
TRBV11-2	TRBJ2-7	.	TRBD2	CASSPRAPGGSSYEQYF	TGTGCCAGCAGCCCCCGGGCTCCGGGGGGGAGCTCCTACGAGCAGTACTTC
TRBV30	TRBJ2-1	few	TRBD2	CAWSAGLAGGDEQFF	TGTGCCTGGAGTGCGGGACTAGCGGGAGGAGATGAGCAGTTCTTC
TRBV19	TRBJ2-3	.	TRBD2	CASSFEGGRAETDTQYF	TGTGCCAGTAGTTTCGAAGGCGGGAGGGCCGAGACAGATACGCAGTATTTT
TRBV7-2	TRBJ2-1	.	.	CASSQTPGNEQFF	TGTGCCAGCAGCCAAACACCGGGCAATGAGCAGTTCTTC
TRBV2	TRBJ2-7	few	.	CASRASSSYEQYF	TGTGCCAGCAGGGCCTCTAGCTCCTACGAGCAGTACTTC
TRBV18	TRBJ1-5	.	.	CASSPGGNQPQHF	TGTGCCAGCTCACCGGGGGGTAATCAGCCCCAGCATTTT
TRBV11-2	TRBJ1-6	.	.	CASSPITGNNSPLHF	TGTGCCAGCAGCCCTATCACAGGAAATAATTCACCCCTCCACTTT
TRBV29-1	TRBJ1-1	few	.	CSAIKTVGKTEAFF	TGCAGCGCAATAAAGACAGTAGGGAAAACTGAAGCTTTCTTT
TRBV4-3	TRBJ2-7	few	.	CASSHDRTVKDYEQYF	TGCGCCAGCAGCCACGACCGGACAGTGAAAGACTACGAGCAGTACTTC
TRBV2	TRBJ2-5	.	.	CASSEGSVGETQYF	TGTGCCAGCAGTGAGGGGAGCGTCGGAGAGACCCAGTACTTC
TRBV19	TRBJ2-7	few	.	CASSISQGYYEQYF	TGTGCCAGTAGTATATCACAGGGATATTACGAGCAGTACTTC
TRBV27	TRBJ2-5	.	TRBD2	CASTDSGRHVTQETQYF	TGTGCCAGCACCGATAGCGGGAGGCACGTGACCCAAGAGACCCAGTACTTC
TRBV5-4	TRBJ1-1	few	.	CASSIGGKPEAFF	TGTGCCAGCAGCATCGGGGGTAAGCCTGAAGCTTTCTTT
TRBV19	TRBJ2-7	few	.	CASTGGREQYF	TGTGCCAGTACTGGAGGGAGAGAGCAGTACTTC
TRBV13	TRBJ2-4	many	.	CASSYRAQGWSKNIQYF	TGTGCCAGCAGCTACAGGGCACAGGGATGGTCCAAAAACATTCAGTACTTC
TRBV28	TRBJ2-2	.	TRBD1	CASRPGTGTGELFF	TGTGCCAGCAGACCCGGGACAGGGACCGGGGAGCTGTTTTTT
TRBV9	TRBJ1-1	.	.	CASSVYGDNMNTEAFF	TGTGCCAGCAGCGTATACGGAGATAACATGAACACTGAAGCTTTCTTT
TRBV4-1	TRBJ2-4	.	TRBD2	CASSQFGTSEVIDIQYF	TGCGCCAGCAGCCAATTCGGGACTAGCGAAGTCATTGACATTCAGTACTTC
TRBV7-2	TRBJ2-5	few	TRBD1	CASSIAGTAQETQYF	TGTGCCAGCAGCATAGCAGGGACAGCCCAAGAGACCCAGTACTTC
TRBV7-2	TRBJ2-3	few	.	CASSQQGSSDTQYF	TGTGCCAGCAGCCAACAGGGAAGCTCAGATACGCAGTATTTT
TRBV27	TRBJ1-5	.	.	CASKDDGLTGQPQHF	TGTGCCAGCAAAGATGACGGACTAACGGGTCAGCCCCAGCATTTT
TRBV6-6	TRBJ2-3	few	.	CASSYSSFPDTQYF	TGTGCCAGCAGTTACTCGTCTTTTCCAGATACGCAGTATTTT
TRBV5-4	TRBJ2-1	.	.	CASSLGLEPYNEQFF	TGTGCCAGCAGCTTGGGACTAGAACCCTACAATGAGCAGTTCTTC
TRBV11-2	TRBJ1-2	few	TRBD1	CASSFTGGSYGYTF	TGTGCCAGCAGCTTTACAGGGGGATCGTATGGCTACACCTTC
TRBV19	TRBJ2-1	.	TRBD2	CASSRASGRARHEQFF	TGTGCCAGTAGTAGGGCCAGCGGGAGGGCCAGGCATGAGCAGTTCTTC
TRBV7-9	TRBJ2-7	.	.	CASSFGTRATYEQYF	TGTGCCAGCAGCTTCGGGACACGGGCAACCTACGAGCAGTACTTC
TRBV11-3	TRBJ1-1	.	TRBD1	CASSLGRGTEAFF	TGTGCCAGCAGCTTAGGCAGGGGGACTGAAGCTTTCTTT
TRBV5-1	TRBJ2-7	few	TRBD1	CASSSGGQELYEQYF	TGCGCCAGCAGCTCTGGAGGACAGGAGCTCTACGAGCAGTACTTC
TRBV28	TRBJ2-7	few	.	CASSWTAWGEQYF	TGTGCCAGCAGTTGGACAGCTTGGGGCGAGCAGTACTTC
TRBV5-4	TRBJ2-3	.	TRBD2	CASSLGLAGGADTQYF	TGTGCCAGCAGCCTCGGACTAGCGGGAGGGGCAGATACGCAGTATTTT
TRBV18	TRBJ2-1	.	.	CASSPRGGASSYNEQFF	TGTGCCAGCTCACCAAGGGGGGGGGCCTCCTCCTACAATGAGCAGTTCTTC
TRBV6-5	TRBJ2-1	few	TRBD2	CASRTAGGNEQFF	TGTGCCAGCCGCACGGCGGGGGGCAATGAGCAGTTCTTC
TRBV11-2	TRBJ1-5	.	.	CASSLDQRQPQHF	TGTGCCAGCAGCTTAGATCAACGGCAGCCCCAGCATTTT
TRBV21-1	TRBJ1-5	.	.	CASSKGDEQGGNQPQHF	TGTGCCAGCAGCAAAGGGGATGAACAGGGGGGAAATCAGCCCCAGCATTTT
TRBV4-3	TRBJ2-3	few	.	CASSHLSESTDTQYF	TGCGCCAGCAGCCACCTGTCTGAGAGCACAGATACGCAGTATTTT
TRBV9	TRBJ2-5	.	.	CASRGAAETQYF	TGTGCCAGCAGGGGGGCCGCGGAGACCCAGTACTTC
TRBV5-1	TRBJ1-1	.	TRBD1	CASSSGQGFYTEAFF	TGCGCCAGCAGCTCGGGACAGGGTTTTTACACTGAAGCTTTCTTT
TRBV11-1	TRBJ2-5	few	TRBD1	CASSNPGTGGETQYF	TGTGCCAGCAGTAACCCCGGGACAGGGGGAGAGACCCAGTACTTC
TRBV9	TRBJ2-1	few	TRBD1	CASSVDRARNEQFF	TGTGCCAGCAGCGTCGACAGGGCTCGCAATGAGCAGTTCTTC